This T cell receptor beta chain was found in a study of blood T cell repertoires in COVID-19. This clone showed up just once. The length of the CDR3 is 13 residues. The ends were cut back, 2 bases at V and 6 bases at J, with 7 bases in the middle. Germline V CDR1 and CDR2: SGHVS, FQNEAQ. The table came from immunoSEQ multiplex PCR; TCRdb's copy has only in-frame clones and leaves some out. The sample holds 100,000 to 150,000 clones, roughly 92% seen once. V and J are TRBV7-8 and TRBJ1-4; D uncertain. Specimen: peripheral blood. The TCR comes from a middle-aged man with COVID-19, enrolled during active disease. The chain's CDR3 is CASSLPPYEKLFF. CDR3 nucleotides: TGTGCCAGCAGCTTACCCCCCTATGAAAAACTGTTTTTT. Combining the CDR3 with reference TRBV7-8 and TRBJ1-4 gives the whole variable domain GAGVSQSPRYKVAKRGQDVALRCDPISGHVSLFWYQQALGQGPEFLTYFQNEAQLDKSGLPSDRFFAERPEGSVSTLKIQRTQQEDSAVYLCASSLPPYEKLFFGSGTQLSVL.